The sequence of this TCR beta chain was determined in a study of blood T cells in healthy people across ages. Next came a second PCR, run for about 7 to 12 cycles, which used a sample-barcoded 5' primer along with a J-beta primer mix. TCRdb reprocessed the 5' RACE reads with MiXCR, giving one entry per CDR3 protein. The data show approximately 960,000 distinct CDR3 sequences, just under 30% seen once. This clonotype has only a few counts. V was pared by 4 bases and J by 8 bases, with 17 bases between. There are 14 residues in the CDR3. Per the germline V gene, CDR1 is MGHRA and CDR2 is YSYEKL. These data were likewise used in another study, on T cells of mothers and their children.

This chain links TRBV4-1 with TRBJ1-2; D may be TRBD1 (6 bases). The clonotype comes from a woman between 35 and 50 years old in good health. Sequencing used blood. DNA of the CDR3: TGCGCCAGCAGCCCGATACGGGGGGCGGAGGGCTACACCTTC. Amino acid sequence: CASSPIRGAEGYTF.